This is a list of T cell receptor beta chains from one sample in a study of blood T cell repertoires in COVID-19. This table comes from immunoSEQ multiplex PCR, and its TCRdb copy is limited to in-frame clones, with some not included. The data show around 380,000 clones, about 89% seen once. Sequencing was carried out using PBMCs or T cells enriched from blood (not recorded which). Receptors were obtained from a man aged 25-45 years who had recovered from COVID-19. The CDR3 runs from the conserved cysteine through the conserved F or W. Size is stated for part of the rows, as once, few or many counts, or as a class when the clone is expanded.

>TRBJ1-1|TRBV19|-
CASSTFPRAGVNTEAFF
>TRBJ2-7|TRBV6-5|-
CASRRPLAGGWEQYF
>TRBJ2-7|TRBV9|-
CASSASRDSPHEQYF
>TRBJ1-2|TRBV6-5|-
CASTRTGDGYTF
>TRBJ2-3|TRBV3-1/TRBV3-2|once
CASSITLDTQYF
>TRBJ1-3|TRBV9|-
CASSPRVLPGHTIYF
>TRBJ2-1|TRBV7-2|-
CASSLEAGDSYNEQFF
>TRBJ1-2|TRBV30|once
CAWRRTGADGYTF
>TRBJ1-4|TRBV6-1|-
CASSEPRGGNEKLFF
>TRBJ1-3|TRBV25-1|-
CASSLHQYSGNTIYF
>TRBJ2-7|TRBV12-3/TRBV12-4|-
CASSLGTAVEYF
>TRBJ2-2|TRBV11-2|-
CASSLVTGVDTGELFF
>TRBJ1-5|TRBV27|-
CTSGAQPQHF
>TRBJ2-5|TRBV9|once
CASSRRPTQGGETQYF
>TRBJ2-1|TRBV5-6|-
CASSPRPGSNEQFF
>TRBJ1-1|TRBV4-1|-
CASSQTGDEAFF
>TRBJ2-5|TRBV2|-
CATKTDSTEETQYF
>TRBJ1-5|TRBV19|-
CASSIEAGMWNQPQHF
>TRBJ2-7|TRBV9|-
CASSSGQGWEQYF
>TRBJ1-1|TRBV5-6|-
CASSLPATERAFF
>TRBJ2-3|TRBV18|once
CASSFGEGGAQDTQYF
>TRBJ2-2|TRBV15|-
CATSRERPGNTGELFF
>TRBJ1-3|TRBV2|-
CAIRALQGAGNTIYF
>TRBJ2-7|TRBV9|-
CASSGSETGREEQYF
>TRBJ2-7|TRBV27|-
CASLSGDEQYF
>TRBJ1-2|TRBV5-6|few
CASSLPGGPYGYTF
>TRBJ2-5|TRBV28|-
CASGLQETQYF
>TRBJ2-1|TRBV9|-
CASSGGGTQYNEQFF
>TRBJ2-3|TRBV29-1|-
CSGDRGGGTDTQYF
>TRBJ1-1|TRBV29-1|-
CSVNEGSHTEAFF
>TRBJ2-3|TRBV3-1/TRBV3-2|-
CASSQILTSGASTDTQYF
>TRBJ1-1|TRBV18|once
CASSPTGGPGNTEAFF
>TRBJ2-5|TRBV5-1|-
CASSLGPSSQETQYF
>TRBJ1-1|TRBV5-1|-
CASSLNRDTEAFF
>TRBJ1-4|TRBV19|-
CASSRSPATNEKLFF
>TRBJ1-6|TRBV11-2|-
CASSGGARGSYNSPLHF
>TRBJ1-3|TRBV7-2|-
CASSFPRQAAGNTIYF
>TRBJ2-5|TRBV7-3|-
CASSLGPAQETQYF
>TRBJ2-5|TRBV12-3/TRBV12-4|-
CASSSGYQETQYF
>TRBJ2-7|TRBV4-3|-
CASSQVSGTGTYEQYF
>TRBJ1-1|TRBV4-2|-
CASSQEHTINTEAFF
>TRBJ2-1|TRBV19|-
CASSRITGDRFF
>TRBJ1-1|TRBV4-1|-
CASSQETSNVAGPMNTEAFF
>TRBJ1-2|TRBV6-5|-
CASSSGTGTNYGYTF
>TRBJ2-7|TRBV6-6|-
CASREDRAAEQYF
>TRBJ1-5|TRBV19|-
CASSAQRAQPQHF
>TRBJ1-1|TRBV12-3/TRBV12-4|once
CASSLTVNTEAFF
>TRBJ2-2|TRBV5-3|-
CARSLDGTEGSSNTGELFF
>TRBJ1-4|TRBV10-3|-
CAISEGRQGLTNEKLFF
>TRBJ2-5|TRBV6-2/TRBV6-3|-
CASSYSKGVYRPKQETQYF
>TRBJ2-2|TRBV19|-
CASSITRNTGELFF
>TRBJ2-3|TRBV9|-
CASSVTEGGGTDTQYF
>TRBJ1-2|TRBV6-5|-
CASSYGGRYGYTF
>TRBJ2-5|TRBV12-3/TRBV12-4|-
CASSTRETQYF
>TRBJ2-7|TRBV29-1|-
CSVRTGLSYEQYF